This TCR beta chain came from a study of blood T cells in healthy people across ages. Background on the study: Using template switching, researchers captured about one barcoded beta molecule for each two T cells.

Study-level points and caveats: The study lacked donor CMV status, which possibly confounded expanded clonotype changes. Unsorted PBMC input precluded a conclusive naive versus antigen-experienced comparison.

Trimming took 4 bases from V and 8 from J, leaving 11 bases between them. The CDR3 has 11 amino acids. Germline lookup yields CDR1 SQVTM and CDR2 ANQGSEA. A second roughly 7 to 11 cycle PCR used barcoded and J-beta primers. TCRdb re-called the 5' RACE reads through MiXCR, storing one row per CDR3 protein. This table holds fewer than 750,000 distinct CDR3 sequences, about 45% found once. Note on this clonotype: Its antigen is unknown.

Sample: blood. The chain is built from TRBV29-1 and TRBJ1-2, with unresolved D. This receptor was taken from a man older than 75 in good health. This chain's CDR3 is CSVVYAGGYTF. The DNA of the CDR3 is TGCAGCGTTGTTTACGCTGGGGGCTACACCTTC.